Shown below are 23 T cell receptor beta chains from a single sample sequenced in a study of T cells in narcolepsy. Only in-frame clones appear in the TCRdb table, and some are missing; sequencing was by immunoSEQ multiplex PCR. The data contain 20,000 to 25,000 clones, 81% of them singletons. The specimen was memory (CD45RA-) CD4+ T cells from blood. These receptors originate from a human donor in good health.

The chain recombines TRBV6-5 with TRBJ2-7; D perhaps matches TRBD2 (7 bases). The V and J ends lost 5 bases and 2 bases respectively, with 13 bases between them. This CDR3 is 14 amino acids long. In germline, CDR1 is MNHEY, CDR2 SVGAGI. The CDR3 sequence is CASSNGGLPYEQYF. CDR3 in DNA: TGTGCCAGCAGTAACGGGGGGCTTCCCTACGAGCAGTACTTC.

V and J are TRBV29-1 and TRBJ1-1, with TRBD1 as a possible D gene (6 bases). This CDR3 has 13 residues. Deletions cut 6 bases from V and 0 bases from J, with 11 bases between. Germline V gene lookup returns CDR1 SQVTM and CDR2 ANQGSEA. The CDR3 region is CSVNRDMNTEAFF. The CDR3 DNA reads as TGCAGCGTAAACAGGGACATGAACACTGAAGCTTTCTTT. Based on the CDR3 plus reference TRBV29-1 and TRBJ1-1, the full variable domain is SAVISQKPSRDICQRGTSLTIQCQVDSQVTMMFWYRQQPGQSLTLIATANQGSEATYESGFVIDKFPISRPNLTFSTLTVSNMSPEDSSIYLCSVNRDMNTEAFFGQGTRLTVV.

The CDR3 is CASSSGQGRTGELFF. As DNA, the CDR3 is TGTGCCAGCAGCTCAGGACAGGGTAGGACCGGGGAGCTGTTTTTT. The chain carries TRBV11-3 and TRBJ2-2, with 8 bases lining up with TRBD1. The CDR3 is 15 residues long. Germline values: CDR1 SGHNT, CDR2 YENEEA. J gave up 5 bases and V 4 bases, and 6 bases lay outside the gene matches.

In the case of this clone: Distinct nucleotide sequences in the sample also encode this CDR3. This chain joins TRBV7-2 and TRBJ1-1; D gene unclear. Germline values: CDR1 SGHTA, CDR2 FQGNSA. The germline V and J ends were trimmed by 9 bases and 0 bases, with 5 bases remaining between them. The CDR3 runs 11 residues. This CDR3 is CASSLNTEAFF. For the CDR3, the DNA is TGTGCCAGTAGCCTGAACACTGAAGCTTTCTTT.

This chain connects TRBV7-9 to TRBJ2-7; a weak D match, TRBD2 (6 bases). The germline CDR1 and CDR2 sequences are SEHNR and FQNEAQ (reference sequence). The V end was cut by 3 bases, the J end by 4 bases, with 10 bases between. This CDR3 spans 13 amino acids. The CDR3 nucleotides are TGTGCCAGCAGCTTTGGGGGGTTGTACGAGCAGTACTTC. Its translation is CASSFGGLYEQYF.

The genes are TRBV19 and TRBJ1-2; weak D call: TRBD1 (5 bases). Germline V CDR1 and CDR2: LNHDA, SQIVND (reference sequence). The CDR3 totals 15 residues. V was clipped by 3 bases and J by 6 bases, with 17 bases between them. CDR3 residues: CASSMVRDALDGYTF. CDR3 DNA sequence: TGTGCCAGTAGTATGGTCCGGGACGCACTCGATGGCTACACCTTC.

As DNA, the CDR3 is TGTGCCAGCAGCTTGAGGCAGGTCTATGGCTACACCTTC. Amino acid sequence: CASSLRQVYGYTF. The V call is TRBV5-4, the J call TRBJ1-2; D is uncertain. The V gene lost 1 base and the J gene lost 4 bases, with 8 bases spanning the gap. The germline CDR1 and CDR2 sequences are SGHNT and YYREEE (reference sequence). The length of the CDR3 is 13 residues.

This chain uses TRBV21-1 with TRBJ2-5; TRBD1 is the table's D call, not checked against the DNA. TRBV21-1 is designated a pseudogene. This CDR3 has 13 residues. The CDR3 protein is CASSRDTQETQYF. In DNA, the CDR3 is TGTGCCAGCAGCCGCGACACGCAAGAGACCCAGTACTTC.

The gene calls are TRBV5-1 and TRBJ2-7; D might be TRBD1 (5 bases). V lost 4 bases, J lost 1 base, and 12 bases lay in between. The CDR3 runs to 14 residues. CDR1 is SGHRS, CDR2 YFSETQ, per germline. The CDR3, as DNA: TGCGCCAGCAGCCCACAGGATGGATCCTACGAGCAGTACTTC. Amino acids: CASSPQDGSYEQYF.

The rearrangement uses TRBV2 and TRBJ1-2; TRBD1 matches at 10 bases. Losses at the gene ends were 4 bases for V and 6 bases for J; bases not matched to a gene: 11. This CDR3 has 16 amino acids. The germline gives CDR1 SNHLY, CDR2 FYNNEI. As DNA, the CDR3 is TGTGCCAGCAGTGGGAGCGGCGGGACAGGGGTCGATGGCTACACCTTC. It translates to CASSGSGGTGVDGYTF.

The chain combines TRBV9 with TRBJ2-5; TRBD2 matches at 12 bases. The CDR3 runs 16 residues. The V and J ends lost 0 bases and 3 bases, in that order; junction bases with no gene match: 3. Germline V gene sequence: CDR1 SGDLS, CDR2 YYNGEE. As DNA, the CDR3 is TGTGCCAGCAGCGTAGCGGCTAGCGGGGGGGAAGAGACCCAGTACTTC. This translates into CASSVAASGGEETQYF.

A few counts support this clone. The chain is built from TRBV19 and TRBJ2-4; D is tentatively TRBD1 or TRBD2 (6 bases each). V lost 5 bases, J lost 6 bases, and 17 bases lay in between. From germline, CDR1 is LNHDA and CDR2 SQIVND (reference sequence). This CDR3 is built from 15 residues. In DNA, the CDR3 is TGTGCCAGTAGTCCCACTCGGGGGCGAGGAAACATTCAGTACTTC. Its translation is CASSPTRGRGNIQYF. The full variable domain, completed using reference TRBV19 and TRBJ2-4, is DGGITQSPKYLFRKEGQNVTLSCEQNLNHDAMYWYRQDPGQGLRLIYYSQIVNDFQKGDIAEGYSVSREKKESFPLTVTSAQKNPTAFYLCASSPTRGRGNIQYFGAGTRLSVL.

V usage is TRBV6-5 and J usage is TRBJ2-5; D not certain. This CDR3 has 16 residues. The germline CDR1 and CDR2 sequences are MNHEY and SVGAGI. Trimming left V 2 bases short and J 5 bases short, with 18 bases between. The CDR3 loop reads CASSYGQALTLETQYF. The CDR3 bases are TGTGCCAGCAGTTACGGGCAGGCTTTAACTCTGGAGACCCAGTACTTC.

The CDR3 region is CASSREAGANVLTF. As DNA, the CDR3 is TGCGCCAGCAGCCGCGAAGCGGGGGCCAACGTCCTGACTTTC. V usage is TRBV4-1 and J usage is TRBJ2-6; D is unresolved. The CDR3 spans 14 residues. V was clipped by 4 bases and J by 4 bases, with 8 bases between them. The germline V gene encodes CDR1 MGHRA and CDR2 YSYEKL.

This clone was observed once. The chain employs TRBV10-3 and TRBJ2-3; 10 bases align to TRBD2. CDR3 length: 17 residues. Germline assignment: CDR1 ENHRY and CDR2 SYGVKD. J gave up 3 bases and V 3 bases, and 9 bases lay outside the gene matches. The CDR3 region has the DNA TGTGCCATCAGTGACCCCCGCAAAGCGGGGGGGACAGATACGCAGTATTTT. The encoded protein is CAISDPRKAGGTDTQYF.

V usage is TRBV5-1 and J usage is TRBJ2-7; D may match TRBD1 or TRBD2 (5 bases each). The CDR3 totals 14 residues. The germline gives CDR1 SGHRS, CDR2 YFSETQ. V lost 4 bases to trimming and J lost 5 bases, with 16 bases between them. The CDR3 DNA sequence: TGCGCCAGCAGCGAAGGGGACCGAACCCACGAGCAGTACTTC. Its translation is CASSEGDRTHEQYF.

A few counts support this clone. The CDR3 is CASSERIGAGGRDTQYF. The CDR3 nucleotides are TGCGCCAGCAGTGAGAGAATAGGAGCGGGGGGGCGAGATACGCAGTATTTT. This chain connects TRBV10-1 to TRBJ2-3; 10 bases agree with TRBD2. The V segment lost 2 bases and the J segment 5 bases; nucleotides outside the gene matches: 10. Germline V gene lookup returns CDR1 WNHNN and CDR2 SYGVQD (reference sequence). There are 17 residues in the CDR3.

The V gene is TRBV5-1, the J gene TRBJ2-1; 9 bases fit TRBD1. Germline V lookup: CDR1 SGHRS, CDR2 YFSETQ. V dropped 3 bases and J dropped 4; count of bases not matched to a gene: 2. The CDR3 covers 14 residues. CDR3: CASSWGTGYNEQFF. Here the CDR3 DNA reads TGCGCCAGCAGCTGGGGGACAGGGTACAATGAGCAGTTCTTC.

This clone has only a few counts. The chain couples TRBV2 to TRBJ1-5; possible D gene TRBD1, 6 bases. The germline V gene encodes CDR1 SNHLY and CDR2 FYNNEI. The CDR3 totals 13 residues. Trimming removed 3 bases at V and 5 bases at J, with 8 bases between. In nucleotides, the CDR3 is TGTGCCAGCAGTGACAGGGGTTATCAGCCCCAGCATTTT. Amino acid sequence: CASSDRGYQPQHF.

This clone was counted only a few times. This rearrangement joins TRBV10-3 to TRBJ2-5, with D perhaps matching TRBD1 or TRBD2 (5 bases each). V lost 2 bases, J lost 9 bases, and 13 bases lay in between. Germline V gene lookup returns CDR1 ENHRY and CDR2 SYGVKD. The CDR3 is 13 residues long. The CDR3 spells CAISETERGAQYF. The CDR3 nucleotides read TGTGCCATCAGTGAGACGGAACGAGGGGCCCAGTACTTC.

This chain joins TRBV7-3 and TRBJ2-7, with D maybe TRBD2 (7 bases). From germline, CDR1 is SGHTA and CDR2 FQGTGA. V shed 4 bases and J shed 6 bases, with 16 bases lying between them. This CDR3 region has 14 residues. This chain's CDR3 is CASSSTGWGGEQYF. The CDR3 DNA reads TGTGCCAGCAGCTCCACAGGGTGGGGGGGCGAGCAGTACTTC.

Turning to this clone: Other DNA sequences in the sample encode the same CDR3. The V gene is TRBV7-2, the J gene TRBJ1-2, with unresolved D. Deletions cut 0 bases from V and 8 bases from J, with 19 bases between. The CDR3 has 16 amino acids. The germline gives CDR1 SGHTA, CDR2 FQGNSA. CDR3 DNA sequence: TGTGCCAGCAGCTTAGCGCCTGTGGCAGCGTTCTACGGCTACACCTTC. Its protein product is CASSLAPVAAFYGYTF.

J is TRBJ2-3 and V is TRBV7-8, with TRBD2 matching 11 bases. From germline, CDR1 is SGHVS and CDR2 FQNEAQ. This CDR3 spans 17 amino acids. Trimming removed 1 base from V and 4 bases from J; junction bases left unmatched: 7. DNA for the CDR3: TGTGCCAGCAGCTTAGAGGCTAGCGGGGGGTGGGCAGATACGCAGTATTTT. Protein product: CASSLEASGGWADTQYF.